These 11 T cell receptor beta chains originate from one sample sequenced in a study of blood T cell repertoires in COVID-19 (dated by TCRdb to 2020 to 2022). The library was made by the immunoSEQ multiplex PCR assay. TCRdb carries this immuneACCESS record with in-frame sequences only. Its versions omit some clonotypes, under half of them owing to an unresolved V gene in the studies checked, with the rest unexplained. The sample table shows 80,000 to 90,000 clones, and more than 65% are seen once. The ten largest clonotypes hold roughly 12% of the sample. Sequencing input: peripheral blood. The receptor set was obtained from a man between 65 and 85 years old with acute or convalescent COVID-19.

This clone has just one count. The V gene is TRBV13, the J gene TRBJ2-3; D may be TRBD2 (6 bases). The CDR3 loop spans 14 amino acids. V was clipped by 9 bases and J by 2 bases, with 15 bases between them. The germline V gene has CDR1 PRHDT and CDR2 FYEKMQ (reference sequence). This CDR3 is CASVSGGDTDTQYF. The CDR3 DNA reads as TGTGCCAGTGTATCGGGCGGGGACACAGATACGCAGTATTTT.

This clone appeared once. The chain carries TRBV6-6 and TRBJ2-3, with 8 nucleotides matching TRBD1. The CDR3 is 14 residues long. V lost 4 bases, J lost 5 bases, and 5 bases stayed unmatched. Germline V CDR1 and CDR2: MNHNY, SVGAGI (reference sequence). The CDR3 DNA is TGTGCCAGCAGTTTACAGGGGGTGGGAGATACGCAGTATTTT. This gives the protein CASSLQGVGDTQYF.

V and J are TRBV6-5 and TRBJ2-1; 7 bases are shared with TRBD1. The CDR3 extends over 13 amino acids. The trim removed 7 bases at V and 7 bases at J, leaving 7 bases unmatched. CDR1 and CDR2 from the germline V gene are MNHEY and SVGAGI. The CDR3: CASTEDRRNEQFF. CDR3 bases: TGTGCCAGCACCGAGGACAGGAGGAATGAGCAGTTCTTC.

The chain carries TRBV4-1 and TRBJ1-5, with TRBD1 as a possible D gene (5 bases). Germline CDR1 reads MGHRA; CDR2 reads YSYEKL. Trimming stripped 3 bases from V and 5 bases from J, with 8 bases between. The CDR3 is 13 residues long. The chain's CDR3 is CASSQDIDQPQHF. The CDR3 nucleotides are TGCGCCAGCAGCCAGGACATCGATCAGCCCCAGCATTTT.

The chain is built from TRBV28 and TRBJ1-1, with D tentatively TRBD1 (5 bases). V lost 7 bases and J 0 bases, leaving 15 bases between the germline ends. CDR3 length: 15 amino acids. Germline V gene data show CDR1 as MDHEN and CDR2 as SYDVKM. CDR3 residues: CASIDRPPMNTEAFF. CDR3 DNA sequence: TGTGCCAGCATAGACAGACCCCCCATGAACACTGAAGCTTTCTTT. Full variable domain (rest looked up from reference TRBV28 and TRBJ1-1): DVKVTQSSRYLVKRTGEKVFLECVQDMDHENMFWYRQDPGLGLRLIYFSYDVKMKEKGDIPEGYSVSREKKERFSLILESASTNQTSMYLCASIDRPPMNTEAFFGQGTRLTVV.

This chain uses TRBV7-9 with TRBJ2-3; TRBD2 is a possible D gene (6 bases). This CDR3 is 16 amino acids long. CDR1 and CDR2 from the germline V gene are SEHNR and FQNEAQ (reference sequence). V was trimmed by 2 bases and J by 1 base, leaving 13 bases between them. CDR3 DNA sequence: TGTGCCAGCAGCTTAAAATTGGGACTCCGCACAGATACGCAGTATTTT. Its protein is CASSLKLGLRTDTQYF.

The chain carries TRBV5-1 and TRBJ2-7, with 7 positions matching TRBD1. Germline V gene data show CDR1 as SGHRS and CDR2 as YFSETQ. CDR3 size: 14 residues. V trimming: 0 bases; J trimming: 7 bases; junction bases outside the gene matches: 7. The CDR3 nucleotides are TGCGCCAGCAGCTTGGGTAGGGGGCCGGGGGAGCAGTACGTC. Translated, it gives CASSLGRGPGEQYV.

The chain uses TRBV5-1 and TRBJ1-4; D gene ambiguous. Trimming removed 3 bases from V and 8 bases from J, with 14 bases in between. The V gene's germline CDR1 is SGHRS and CDR2 YFSETQ. This CDR3 contains 14 residues. CDR3 amino acids: CASSSDSGKEKLFF. CDR3 sequence (DNA): TGCGCCAGCAGCTCTGACTCCGGGAAGGAAAAACTGTTTTTT.

V gene TRBV11-2 combines with J gene TRBJ2-1; TRBD1 is a possible D gene (5 bases). The CDR3 length is 18 residues. Germline loops: CDR1 SGHAT, CDR2 FQNNGV. Trimming left V 6 bases short and J 0 bases short, with 21 bases between. In DNA form, the CDR3 reads TGTGCCAGCAGTTCAATCGACAGTAGGACAAGCTCCTACAATGAGCAGTTCTTC. As protein: CASSSIDSRTSSYNEQFF.

This clone was found once. V is TRBV5-1 and J is TRBJ1-1, with a tentative D call TRBD1 (6 bases). The ends were cut back, 0 bases at V and 4 bases at J, with 13 bases in the middle. The CDR3 contains 15 residues. Per germline, CDR1 SGHRS and CDR2 YFSETQ. CDR3: CASSLEGVAGTEAFF. The CDR3 region has the DNA TGCGCCAGCAGCTTGGAGGGGGTAGCGGGCACTGAAGCTTTCTTT.

This clone came up a few times. The chain has TRBV28 and TRBJ1-2; D gene unclear. Germline V gives CDR1 MDHEN, CDR2 SYDVKM. The CDR3 loop spans 13 amino acids. Trimming cost V 7 bases and J 7 bases, with 16 bases left between them. The CDR3 here is CASKGERGSGYTF. The CDR3 DNA sequence: TGTGCCAGCAAGGGAGAAAGAGGTAGTGGCTACACCTTC.